This T cell receptor (beta chain) was captured in a study of blood T cell repertoires in COVID-19 (dated by TCRdb to 2020 to 2022). Regarding the study in general: Samples from collaborators originated in the United States, Italy and Spain and spanned both the acute and convalescent phases of COVID-19. The prospective study material was composed of cDNA or gDNA derived from T cells, B-cell-depleted T cells, or PBMCs. Subjects who had been exposed to COVID-19, were actively infected with it, or had recovered from it provided the deeply sampled blood TCRbeta repertoires that made up the dataset. The repertoires were made available in a free public database intended to serve as a resource for research on the immune response to SARS-CoV-2. Samples came from the ongoing ImmuneRACE study (first 160 participants) plus 1,254 subjects from 6 global collaborators. Sample metadata almost always included a de-identified subject ID, COVID-19 status, age in years and sex. Where HLA class I and class II types were available, the types were taken from metadata supplied by the sample provider, not from assay-based typing.

Here V drops 3 bases and J drops 7 bases, and the junction holds 3 bases not matched to any gene. The germline V gene provides CDR1 SGHRS and CDR2 YFSETQ. The CDR3 runs 13 residues from the cysteine to the phenylalanine. Of all the DNA, just the CDR3 is kept, 39 bases in frame from base 1. In the prospective study, participants were roughly 18 to 100 years old, resided in about two dozen geographic areas of the United States, and were enrolled through a virtual design. Cohort assignment in the prospective study relied on participant-reported clinical history from a screening survey and a study questionnaire. Recovered participants in ImmuneRACE Cohort 3 were defined by two consecutive negative NP/OP PCR tests, clearance by a healthcare professional, or resolution of symptoms. In the prospective study, mobile phlebotomists collected whole blood, serum and a nasopharyngeal or oropharyngeal swab from each participant. Over a roughly two-month period, participants in the prospective study had the option of providing additional blood draws and questionnaires. Blood samples from the prospective study were shipped frozen or at room temperature prior to DNA extraction.

With respect to this clone: Its recognized antigen is unknown. No base quality values were provided; no much bigger clone lies one nucleotide off.

Study-wide conclusions, independent of this receptor: Clinical and demographic metadata were provided uncurated, with the amount varying by source and participant.

The immunoSEQ Assay, a bias-controlled multiplex PCR, was used to amplify TCRbeta CDR3 regions from genomic DNA. For the original study's pipeline: Within the assay, amplification of reference gene primers was used to estimate how many nucleated cells each sample contained. Sequence reads were collapsed and filtered to measure the absolute abundance of every unique TCRbeta CDR3 rearrangement. For each sample, productive Simpson clonality was calculated as the square root of Simpson's diversity index across productive rearrangements. Drawn from immuneACCESS, this table holds only the in-frame rearrangements with V and J called that TCRdb kept. Clones are partly lost; checked studies trace under half to an unresolved V gene and leave the rest unexplained. D and trimming were read from the DNA, whereas the V and J calls and clone size are those reported in that table. The sample data list 150,000 to 200,000 clones, and about four fifths of these were observed just once. The ten largest clones take up about a sixth of the sample.

The sequence is built from TRBV5-1 and TRBJ2-4; 8 nucleotides in the junction match TRBD2. Sample: PBMCs or T cells enriched from blood (not recorded which). The sequence was obtained from a man in his 60s who had recovered from COVID-19. The CDR3 here reads CASSSGGGNIQYF. The DNA sequence follows: TGCGCCAGCAGCTCCGGGGGGGGGAACATTCAGTACTTC.